This T cell receptor (beta chain) was identified during a study of cytotoxic CD8 clonotypes in ibrutinib-treated CLL. The wider study: Outcomes included approximately 24 partial and 2 complete responses; after median about 68 months, roughly 14 stayed remitted and some twelve progressed. General study points: Patients showed higher baseline clonality than age-matched healthy donors, and it tracked circulating CD8+ T-cell counts. The study found public clonotypes uncommon, contracting or stable on treatment.

The CDR3 runs 15 residues. With V trimmed by 9 bases and J by 4 bases, 12 bases remained unmatched. CDR1 and CDR2 from the germline V gene are MDHEN and SYDVKM. Assay used: immunoSEQ multiplex PCR; TCRdb lists only in-frame clones, some missing. The sample holds around 150,000 clones; more than 70% are singletons and the top ten take 7.6%. Worth noting for this clone: Its antigen is undetermined.

The source material was PBMCs, sampled after 36 months of ibrutinib treatment. V is TRBV28 and J is TRBJ2-3; 8 positions match TRBD2. The TCR originated in a human donor with chronic lymphocytic leukemia. The chain's CDR3 is CASPPGGLRADTQYF. DNA of the CDR3: TGTGCCAGTCCCCCGGGGGGGTTACGGGCAGATACGCAGTATTTT.